This paragraph reports one T cell receptor beta chain. Its antigen is still unknown. The CDR3 runs 14 residues. The germline gives CDR1 LNHDA, CDR2 SQIVND (reference sequence). J gave up 4 bases and V 5 bases, and 6 bases lay outside the gene matches. The protocol was immunoSEQ multiplex PCR, while the TCRdb copy is restricted to in-frame clones and leaves out a portion. The sample lists 130,000 to 150,000 clones; 88% were seen once. These data come from a study of T cell responses to AZD1222 COVID-19 vaccine. Whole-study results and caveats: Repertoires were sampled only after the peak T cell response. Reports indicate that nearly half of spike-specific TCRs are directed at unmutated variant regions. The study found vaccine-associated CD4 TCRs spanning spike, dominant at 160-218 and 743-854. Most donors were white British, females outnumbered males, and clonal diversity was possibly underestimated.

The input for sequencing was peripheral blood, taken 28 days after the second dose of the MenACWY control vaccine. The TCR originated in an adult who received the MenACWY meningococcal vaccine as a control. The rearrangement links TRBV19 to TRBJ2-7, with 9 bases aligning to TRBD1. This chain's CDR3 is CASSFRDRAYEQYF. The DNA of the CDR3 is TGTGCCAGTAGTTTCCGGGACAGGGCTTACGAGCAGTACTTC.